This T cell receptor (beta chain) was documented in a study of post-analysis software for immune sequencing data. Whole-study context: As for disease course, relapsing-remitting, secondary progressive and progressive-relapsing multiple sclerosis were all included.

cDNA libraries of TCR beta carried unique molecular identifiers. TCRdb recomputed calls from the PCR reads with MiXCR, one row per CDR3 protein. This sample carries fewer than 850,000 distinct CDR3 sequences, 25% to 30% of them seen once, and the ten largest clones take approximately 0.6%. Study-level points and caveats: A significant reduction in normalized Chao1 diversity was observed in multiple sclerosis patients versus controls. Patients showed TRBV5-6, TRBV5-1 and TRBV20-1 among 4 or 5 TRBV segments more frequent than in controls.

V was clipped by 4 bases and J by 0 bases, with 10 bases between them. The germline gives CDR1 SQVTM, CDR2 ANQGSEA. This CDR3 contains 14 residues. In its sample, this clonotype was seen many times. Its target is unknown. The V gene is TRBV29-1, the J gene TRBJ2-1, with unresolved D. The source of this sequence is a girl between 5 and 17 years old with multiple sclerosis. Sequenced sample: blood. CDR3 nucleotide sequence: TGCAGCGTTGGGGATGCAGGCTCCTACAATGAGCAGTTCTTC. This gives the protein CSVGDAGSYNEQFF.